A selection of T cell receptor beta chains follows, all from one sample in a study of cytomegalovirus exposure and HLA in healthy donors. The assay was immunoSEQ multiplex PCR, and TCRdb's table has in-frame clones only and misses some. The sample lists tens of thousands of clones, 76% occurring once. Material: PBMCs. These receptors were obtained from a male donor in good health and CMV-seronegative. Both conserved end residues are part of each CDR3. A D gene is named only where the DNA matches it firmly. Size values are once, few and many counts, or a class for expanded clones, and some rows have none.

>NA|NA|13|TRBV10-2|TRBJ1-2
CASSAGTNYGYTF
TGCGCCAGCAGTGCGGGGACTAACTATGGCTACACCTTC
>NA|TRBD1|17|TRBV5-6|TRBJ1-1
CASSVNRDRDPNTEAFF
TGTGCCAGCAGCGTAAACCGGGACAGAGACCCGAACACTGAAGCTTTCTTT
>few|NA|13|TRBV10-3|TRBJ2-7
CASHRAGSYEQYF
TGTGCCTCCCACCGCGCGGGTTCCTACGAGCAGTACTTC
>NA|NA|16|TRBV30|TRBJ1-3
CAWSVTRQPSGNTIYF
TGTGCCTGGAGTGTAACGAGACAACCCTCTGGAAACACCATATATTTT
>NA|NA|12|TRBV7-2|TRBJ1-2
CASSYDPRGYTF
TGTGCCAGCTCATACGACCCTAGGGGCTACACCTTC
>once|NA|15|TRBV28|TRBJ2-6
CASRPRSSGANVLTF
TGTGCCAGCAGACCTCGTAGCTCTGGGGCCAACGTCCTGACTTTC
>NA|NA|13|TRBV6-5|TRBJ2-4
CASSRTRGNIQYF
TGTGCCAGCAGTAGGACTCGGGGAAACATTCAGTACTTC
>NA|NA|14|TRBV6-5|TRBJ2-7
CASSAAAIMYEQYF
TGTGCCAGCAGTGCGGCCGCGATAATGTACGAGCAGTACTTC
>few|NA|14|TRBV5-1|TRBJ1-2
CASSRGGERYGYTF
TGCGCCAGCAGCCGGGGGGGGGAAAGGTACGGCTACACCTTC
>NA|NA|15|TRBV7-6|TRBJ1-5
CASSPAEGSNQPQHF
TGTGCCAGCAGCCCGGCGGAGGGGAGCAATCAGCCCCAGCATTTT
>NA|NA|13|TRBV27|TRBJ1-1
CASSFSVNTEAFF
TGTGCCAGCAGTTTCTCCGTCAACACTGAAGCTTTCTTT
>NA|TRBD2|19|TRBV5-6|TRBJ2-2
CASSLVASGSLRYTGELFF
TGTGCCAGCAGCTTGGTGGCTAGCGGGAGCCTTCGTTACACCGGGGAGCTGTTTTTT
>NA|TRBD2|18|TRBV9|TRBJ2-7
CASSDPGLAGTEGHEQYF
TGTGCCAGCAGCGACCCAGGACTAGCGGGAACCGAGGGCCACGAGCAGTACTTC
>NA|NA|11|TRBV7-9|TRBJ2-2
CASSTAGELFF
TGTGCCAGTAGTACTGCCGGGGAGCTGTTTTTT
>once|NA|16|TRBV11-3|TRBJ1-3
CASSDRQLRSGNTIYF
TGTGCCAGCAGCGACCGACAGCTACGCTCTGGAAACACCATATATTTT
>NA|NA|15|TRBV28|TRBJ1-1
CASSEGGHPNTEAFF
TGTGCCAGCAGTGAAGGGGGACATCCGAACACTGAAGCTTTCTTT
>once|NA|16|TRBV5-1|TRBJ1-5
CASSPDYPTGSQPQHF
TGCGCCAGCAGCCCGGATTACCCCACAGGGAGTCAGCCCCAGCATTTT
>NA|NA|13|TRBV7-2|TRBJ1-2
CASSLVAGPGYTF
TGTGCCAGCAGCTTAGTTGCGGGCCCTGGCTACACCTTC
>NA|NA|14|TRBV21-1|TRBJ1-4
CASTIRFPGGKLFF
TGTGCCAGCACGATTCGGTTCCCTGGAGGAAAACTGTTTTTT
>NA|TRBD1|14|TRBV6-5|TRBJ1-1
CASSSGTGGTEAFF
TGTGCCAGCAGCTCCGGGACAGGGGGGACTGAAGCTTTCTTT
>NA|TRBD1|14|TRBV18|TRBJ2-7
CASSQGALTYEQYF
TGTGCCAGCTCTCAGGGGGCCTTAACCTACGAGCAGTACTTC
>NA|TRBD2|15|TRBV6-5|TRBJ2-3
CASSPTAGAGDTQYF
TGTGCCAGCAGCCCGACCGCGGGAGCTGGAGATACGCAGTATTTT
>NA|TRBD1|14|TRBV6-5|TRBJ1-2
CASSYLQGAGGYTF
TGTGCCAGCAGTTACCTCCAGGGGGCGGGGGGCTACACCTTC
>NA|NA|13|TRBV11-3|TRBJ2-7
CASSLNLLSEQYF
TGTGCCAGCAGCTTAAACCTCTTGAGCGAGCAGTACTTC
>NA|TRBD1|20|TRBV4-1|TRBJ1-5
CASSTSLLDRERFSNQPQHF
TGCGCCAGCAGCACGTCTCTATTAGACAGGGAACGGTTCAGCAATCAGCCCCAGCATTTT
>NA|TRBD1|18|TRBV7-3|TRBJ2-2
CASSYNAETGSNTGELFF
TGTGCCAGCAGCTATAACGCGGAGACAGGGTCGAACACCGGGGAGCTGTTTTTT
>NA|TRBD1|14|TRBV27|TRBJ2-5
CASSLRTGKETQYF
TGTGCCAGCAGTTTAAGGACAGGGAAAGAGACCCAGTACTTC
>NA|NA|12|TRBV29-1|TRBJ2-1
CSRTTAYGEQFF
TGCAGCCGAACGACAGCCTATGGTGAGCAGTTCTTC
>once|NA|13|TRBV28|TRBJ1-1
CASSLTGNTEAFF
TGTGCCAGCAGTCTAACAGGGAACACTGAAGCTTTCTTT
>NA|TRBD2|14|TRBV9|TRBJ2-1
CASSGTSGDNEQFF
TGTGCCAGCAGCGGGACTAGCGGGGATAATGAGCAGTTCTTC
>NA|NA|14|TRBV7-9|TRBJ2-1
CASQARGVGNEQFF
TGTGCCAGTCAGGCCCGGGGAGTGGGCAATGAGCAGTTCTTC
>few|TRBD1|12|TRBV7-2|TRBJ1-2
CASSPGTGNDTF
TGTGCCAGCAGCCCCGGGACAGGAAACGACACCTTC
>NA|TRBD2|19|TRBV7-9|TRBJ2-1
CASSPRPSGGPGPYNEQFF
TGTGCCAGCAGCCCGAGGCCAAGCGGGGGACCCGGGCCATACAATGAGCAGTTCTTC
>NA|NA|15|TRBV7-2|TRBJ1-6
CASSPNRVEGSPLHF
TGTGCCAGCAGCCCTAACAGGGTAGAAGGTTCACCCCTCCACTTT
>NA|NA|18|TRBV19|TRBJ2-5
CASSIGLDRSVNQETQYF
TGTGCCAGTAGTATCGGCCTGGACAGATCTGTAAATCAAGAGACCCAGTACTTC
>NA|TRBD2|17|TRBV4-1|TRBJ2-1
CASSLGLAGAGYNEQFF
TGCGCCAGCAGCCTCGGACTAGCGGGAGCTGGGTACAATGAGCAGTTCTTC
>NA|NA|15|TRBV6-1|TRBJ2-1
CASSDSAGSYNEQFF
TGTGCCAGCAGTGACTCAGCGGGCTCCTACAATGAGCAGTTCTTC
>NA|NA|15|TRBV7-2|TRBJ1-6
CASSLDGLTNSPLHF
TGTGCCAGCAGCTTAGACGGGTTAACGAATTCACCCCTCCACTTT
>NA|NA|15|TRBV2|TRBJ1-1
CASSERSYGNTEAFF
TGTGCCAGCAGTGAGAGGTCGTACGGAAACACTGAAGCTTTCTTT
>NA|NA|15|TRBV5-6|TRBJ1-4
CASSLLSGGGEKLFF
TGTGCCAGCAGCTTGCTATCGGGGGGCGGGGAAAAACTGTTTTTT
>once|TRBD2|15|TRBV13|TRBJ2-7
CASSGSVAGSYEQYF
TGTGCCAGCAGCGGGTCTGTAGCGGGGTCCTACGAGCAGTACTTC
>few|TRBD1|15|TRBV7-9|TRBJ2-7
CASSTPTGGAYEQYF
TGTGCCAGCAGCACCCCCACAGGGGGCGCGTACGAGCAGTACTTC
>once|NA|15|TRBV28|TRBJ1-1
CASSLSTGPEAEAFF
TGTGCCAGCAGTTTATCGACAGGACCTGAGGCGGAAGCTTTCTTT
>NA|NA|15|TRBV28|TRBJ2-5
CASASPRLRGETQYF
TGTGCCAGCGCCTCCCCGCGGCTTCGGGGGGAGACCCAGTACTTC
>NA|NA|15|TRBV7-2|TRBJ2-3
CASSFNQGGTDTQYF
TGTGCCAGCAGCTTCAACCAGGGCGGCACAGATACGCAGTATTTT
>NA|NA|16|TRBV19|TRBJ1-4
CASSSRSITTNEKLFF
TGTGCCAGTAGTTCCAGATCCATTACAACTAATGAAAAACTGTTTTTT
>NA|TRBD2|15|TRBV28|TRBJ2-5
CASSPRLADLETQYF
TGTGCCAGCAGCCCCCGACTAGCTGATTTGGAGACCCAGTACTTC
>NA|NA|13|TRBV25-1|TRBJ1-4
CASAGIRGEKLFF
TGTGCCAGCGCAGGGATAAGGGGCGAAAAACTGTTTTTT